A single T cell receptor beta chain is shown here with its context. Peripheral blood was drawn, around 9.4 milliliters per donor. For the second PCR, which ran for about 6 to 11 cycles, a sample-barcoded 5' primer and a J-beta primer mix were used. The template-switch adaptor, which had 12 random nucleotides, put a tag on each cDNA molecule. MiXCR, run by TCRdb on the 5' RACE reads, gives a single entry per CDR3 protein. Of over 1,500,000 distinct CDR3 sequences detected, more than 35% appear once; the ten largest clones hold 23%. These data originate in a study of blood T cells in healthy people across ages. Trimming cost V 0 bases and J 14 bases, with 14 bases left between them. From germline, CDR1 is MNHEY and CDR2 SMNVEV (reference sequence). The CDR3 has 14 residues.

The genes are TRBV27 and TRBJ1-6, with D unclear. The TCR was taken from a human donor in good health. Sequencing was done on a sample of blood. CDR3 protein: CASSLSAERVALHF. CDR3 coding DNA: TGTGCCAGCAGTTTATCGGCTGAAAGGGTAGCCCTCCACTTT.